This T cell receptor (beta chain) originates from a study of cytomegalovirus exposure and HLA in healthy donors (dated 2017 in TCRdb). About the full investigation: According to a later analysis, one platform produced both the 100 to 150 validation repertoires and the approximately 660 repertoires of the first cohort. The study was designed to test whether signatures of past pathogen exposure could be identified by cataloging public T cell receptors. Along with the approximately 670-subject first cohort, a separate validation cohort of more than 90 different subjects was used. To predict cytomegalovirus infection status, the study combined high-throughput TCR immunosequencing, statistical association of individual TCRs with disease status, and machine learning.

The method behind the library was the immunoSEQ multiplex PCR assay. As for how the authors treated the data: To diagnose cytomegalovirus status from the catalog of TCR beta chain sequences, a statistical classification framework was built. TCRdb's version of the immuneACCESS table is confined to in-frame rearrangements and falls short of the full clone set. An unresolved V gene accounts for under half of the shortfall where checked; the remainder is of unknown origin. The V and J calls and the clone size are those of that table, but D and trimming were determined from the DNA. This sample is represented by 100,000 to 150,000 clones; roughly nine tenths of them were singletons. About 2% of the sample is held by the ten biggest clonotypes. The donors belonged to the validation cohort of 120 subjects, which was separate from the roughly 680-subject first cohort. This clone was recorded only once. Which antigen it targets is not known. No base quality values were provided; no much bigger clone lies one nucleotide off.

Between the V and J ends, shortened by 6 bases and 2 bases respectively, the junction contains 10 bases. Inclusive of the bounding cysteine and phenylalanine, the CDR3 is 13 residues long. Only the CDR3 DNA stays, 39 bases, in frame from base 1. From a lookup of the germline V gene, CDR1 and CDR2 are MDHEN and SYDVKM. The full study reports these points: A later analysis had no HLA typing for the validation cohort, so co-occurrence there was scored across all 130 or so repertoires. The classifier was reported to diagnose cytomegalovirus status with high specificity and sensitivity in both the original and validation cohorts. In the study, roughly 160 TCR beta chains were listed as associated with cytomegalovirus. It was suggested by the authors that the approach could potentially be generalized to other disease states and immunological phenotypes. A later analysis found that TCRs clustered in the first cohort also tended to co-occur in the 120 validation repertoires, with 94% of cluster scores above 0. Three of the identified cytomegalovirus-associated TCR beta chains were confirmed in vitro to be specific for cytomegalovirus antigens. Most TCR sequences were observed very rarely across donors, whereas some public TCRs were present in many individuals.

The receptor was isolated from a woman between 18 and 30 years old in good health and CMV-seronegative. Here the chain combines TRBV28 and TRBJ1-2, with the D gene uncertain. The sequenced material came from PBMCs. CDR3 region: CASSRDMNYGYTF. In nucleotide form, the sequence is TGTGCCAGCAGCCGAGACATGAACTATGGCTACACCTTC.